Listed below are T cell receptor beta chains from one sample, sequenced in a study of CD8+CD57+ T cells in acquired aplastic anemia. TCRdb processed the reads anew with MiXCR; each CDR3 protein has one entry. Among 150,000 to 200,000 distinct CDR3 sequences listed, around half were seen once. The sample taken for sequencing was sorted CD4+, CD8+, or CD8+CD57+ T cells (not recorded which) from PBMCs. These receptors were taken from a human donor with aplastic anemia. CDR3s include the opening cysteine and the closing phenylalanine or tryptophan. The D gene is left open where the match is weak. Size is omitted from some rows. Given values are once, few, many or a class for expanded clones.

V gene	D gene	J gene	clone size	CDR3 DNA	CDR3 protein
TRBV6-1	.	TRBJ1-6	many	TGTGCCAGCACCCTGACACAGGATAATTCACCCCTCCACTTT	CASTLTQDNSPLHF
TRBV6-1	TRBD2	TRBJ2-7	many	TGTGCCAGCAGGGCTGGGGCGGGAGTATATGACTACGAGCAGTACTTC	CASRAGAGVYDYEQYF
TRBV6-1	.	TRBJ1-2	.	TGTGCCAGCACGAGAAGGGGTTCTAACTATGGCTACACCTTC	CASTRRGSNYGYTF
TRBV9	TRBD2	TRBJ2-1	many	TGTGCCAGCAGCGTAGGCTTAGCGGGAGGGGACAATGAGCAGTTCTTC	CASSVGLAGGDNEQFF
TRBV5-1	.	TRBJ1-4	many	TGCGCCAGCAGCCTACAGGAGCCCAGTGAAAAACTGTTTTTT	CASSLQEPSEKLFF
TRBV29-1	TRBD1	TRBJ1-1	few	TGCAGCGTTGAACGGGGGACAGGGATAATGGGAGCTTTCTTT	CSVERGTGIMGAFF
TRBV25-1	TRBD2	TRBJ2-7	many	TGTGCCAGCAGTGAACGAAGCCGGGGGAGGGAGTACTTC	CASSERSRGREYF
TRBV7-2	.	TRBJ1-4	many	TGTGCCAGCAGGTTGGACAGTACCCTAAGCGAAAAACTGTTTTTT	CASRLDSTLSEKLFF
TRBV5-1	.	TRBJ1-5	once	TGCGCCAGCAGCTTGTCCGGGGACAGCAATCAGCCCCAGCATTTT	CASSLSGDSNQPQHF
TRBV28	.	TRBJ2-1	.	TGTGCCAGCAGTTTAGTCGTATCTTGGGGTGCGCAGTTCTTC	CASSLVVSWGAQFF
TRBV7-6	TRBD2	TRBJ2-7	.	TGTGCCAGCAGCGCGGGACTAGGGCGCGGCGAGCAGTACTTC	CASSAGLGRGEQYF
TRBV7-9	.	TRBJ2-7	few	TGTGCCAGCAGCCCTGGACAGAACGAGCAGTACTTC	CASSPGQNEQYF
TRBV3-1	.	TRBJ2-2	.	TGTGCCAGCAGCCAAGGCGGGAAAGCGACCGGGGAGCTGTTTTTT	CASSQGGKATGELFF
TRBV29-1	.	TRBJ2-1	.	TGCAGCGTCGGAGACGTGAGAGGTGAGCAGTTCTTC	CSVGDVRGEQFF
TRBV7-9	.	TRBJ2-7	few	TGTGCCAGCAGCTTACGCTTCGAGCAGTACTTC	CASSLRFEQYF
TRBV29-1	TRBD1	TRBJ2-7	many	TGCAGCGGAGGACAGGGCTACGAGCAGTACTTC	CSGGQGYEQYF
TRBV9	.	TRBJ1-2	.	TGTGCCAGCAGCGCAGTGGCCGGCAGTCACACCTTC	CASSAVAGSHTF
TRBV24-1	TRBD2	TRBJ2-5	.	TGTGCCACCAGTGAACCCTATAGCGGGAGCGGGGAGACCCGGTACTTC	CATSEPYSGSGETRYF
TRBV29-1	.	TRBJ2-7	.	TGCAGCGTTGAGGACAGAATTGGCCACGAGCAGTACTTC	CSVEDRIGHEQYF
TRBV10-3	.	TRBJ2-5	many	TGTGCCATCAGTGAGTCGGGGGACGCGACCCAGTACTTC	CAISESGDATQYF
TRBV5-5	.	TRBJ1-5	many	TGTGCCAGCAGCTTGGCCTCCCGACAGGTAGTCCAGCCCCAGCATTTT	CASSLASRQVVQPQHF
TRBV25-1	.	TRBJ2-1	many	TGTGCCGGCGCTCTTCCCGGCGCTAATGAGCAGTTCTTC	CAGALPGANEQFF
TRBV24-1	.	TRBJ2-7	.	TGTGCCACCAGTGAAGGGGGACGGACCTACGAGCAGTACTTC	CATSEGGRTYEQYF
TRBV11-2	.	TRBJ2-5	many	TGTGCCAGCAGCTTACACAGTCCCCCAGAGACCCAGTACTTC	CASSLHSPPETQYF
TRBV7-3	.	TRBJ2-2	many	TGTGCCAGCAGCCACAAGGGGGGGGCGAACACCGGGGAGCTGTTTTTT	CASSHKGGANTGELFF
TRBV29-1	.	TRBJ1-4	.	TGCAGCGTGGAAAGGGTTTTAGGTGAAAAACTGTTTTTT	CSVERVLGEKLFF
TRBV20-1	TRBD2	TRBJ2-3	.	TGCAGTGCCAACTCGCTCTATGGGACTAGCGGGAGAATGGATACGCAGTATTTT	CSANSLYGTSGRMDTQYF
TRBV24-1	.	TRBJ2-7	.	TGTGCCACCAGTGATTCCGGGACGAACACCTACGAGCAGTACTTC	CATSDSGTNTYEQYF
TRBV7-9	.	TRBJ2-5	.	TGTGCCAGCAGCTTAAAACTACAAGAGACCCAGTACTTC	CASSLKLQETQYF
TRBV9	TRBD1	TRBJ2-7	many	TGTGCCAGCAGCGTAGGGCCACAGGGGCACCGGTATTCCTACGAGCAGTACTTC	CASSVGPQGHRYSYEQYF
TRBV4-1	.	TRBJ2-7	.	TGCGCCAGCAGCCAAGATCGTACTAACGAGCAGTACTTC	CASSQDRTNEQYF
TRBV2	TRBD1	TRBJ2-7	many	TGTGCCAGCAGCCTGGGGACAGTCTCCTACGAGCAGTACTTC	CASSLGTVSYEQYF
TRBV20-1	.	TRBJ1-4	many	TGCAGTGCCACCGCCGGGGGCTTAGCTAATGAAAAACTGTTTTTT	CSATAGGLANEKLFF
TRBV5-1	.	TRBJ2-1	.	TGCGCCAGCAGCTTGGGGCAGGATGAGCAGTTCTTC	CASSLGQDEQFF
TRBV20-1	TRBD2	TRBJ2-4	few	TGCAGTGCTCACCACGGACTAGCGGGAGGAACCCTAGCCAAAAACATTCAGTACTTC	CSAHHGLAGGTLAKNIQYF
TRBV7-9	TRBD1	TRBJ1-1	.	TGTGCCAGCAGCGGGGACAGGGGCACTGAAGCTTTCTTT	CASSGDRGTEAFF
TRBV9	.	TRBJ2-7	few	TGTGCCAGCAGCTTCCTCGGGAACGAAGGGGAGCAGTACTTC	CASSFLGNEGEQYF
TRBV5-1	.	TRBJ1-3	many	TGCGCCAGCAGCTTCGGGAGCTCTGGAAACACCATATATTTT	CASSFGSSGNTIYF
TRBV7-2	.	TRBJ2-5	.	TGTGCCAGCAGCACCTCTCGGGAGACCCAGTACTTC	CASSTSRETQYF
TRBV6-6	.	TRBJ2-2	many	TGTGCCAGCAGTTACATCACCACAAGGCCCGGGGAGCTGTTTTTT	CASSYITTRPGELFF
TRBV9	TRBD1	TRBJ1-5	.	TGTGCCAGCAGCGGTGGGACAGCAAATCGGCCTCAGCATTTT	CASSGGTANRPQHF
TRBV18	TRBD1	TRBJ2-2	few	TGTGCCAGCTCATCCCGGACAGGACGGACCGGGGAGCTGTTTTTT	CASSSRTGRTGELFF
TRBV5-1	TRBD2	TRBJ2-3	.	TGCGCCAGCAGCCGGGGACTAGCCGGACGAGATACGCAGTATTTT	CASSRGLAGRDTQYF
TRBV2	TRBD2	TRBJ2-1	.	TGTGCCAGCACCGTGGGGGGGGGGGAGCAGTTCTTC	CASTVGGGEQFF
TRBV7-9	.	TRBJ1-5	many	TGTGCCAGCAGCCATACCGCCGGGACATTCAATCAGCCCCAGCATTTT	CASSHTAGTFNQPQHF